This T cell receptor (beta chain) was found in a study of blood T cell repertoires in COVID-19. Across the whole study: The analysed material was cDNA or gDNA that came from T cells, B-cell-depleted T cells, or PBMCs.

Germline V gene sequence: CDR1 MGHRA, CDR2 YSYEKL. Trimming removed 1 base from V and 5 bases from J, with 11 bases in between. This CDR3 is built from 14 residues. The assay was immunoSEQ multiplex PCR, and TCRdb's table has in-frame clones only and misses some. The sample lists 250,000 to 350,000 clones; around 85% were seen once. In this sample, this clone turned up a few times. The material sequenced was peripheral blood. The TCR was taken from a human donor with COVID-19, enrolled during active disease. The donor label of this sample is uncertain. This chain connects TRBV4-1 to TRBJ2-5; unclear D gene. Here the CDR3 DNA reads TGCGCCAGCAGCCAAGTTTTGAGGATGGAGACCCAGTACTTC. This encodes CASSQVLRMETQYF.